Each of the 27 T cell receptor beta chains below was sequenced from the same sample in a study of shared clonotypes between healthy human individuals. The assay was immunoSEQ multiplex PCR, and TCRdb's table has in-frame clones only and misses some. The sample carries about 380,000 clones, approximately 97% recorded once. Source material: memory CD8+ T cells sorted from blood. Subset denoted: CD45RO+ cells pooled with CCR7-negative TemRA cells. All receptors come from a man aged 30-40 years in good health.

J is TRBJ1-2 and V is TRBV7-9; perhaps TRBD1 as D (5 bases). V lost 3 bases and J 6 bases, leaving 11 bases between the germline ends. The germline V gene has CDR1 SEHNR and CDR2 FQNEAQ (reference sequence). This CDR3 spans 13 amino acids. CDR3 protein: CASSFEDKDGYTF. The DNA of the CDR3 is TGTGCCAGCAGCTTCGAGGACAAGGATGGCTACACCTTC.

The chain has TRBV28 and TRBJ2-2, with a tentative D call TRBD2 (6 bases). Between the trimmed V and J ends, which lost 6 bases and 7 bases, there was a span of 21 bases. CDR1 and CDR2 from the germline V gene are MDHEN and SYDVKM. CDR3 size: 16 residues. The CDR3 region is CASRFTGSPTGGELFF. The CDR3, as DNA: TGTGCCAGCAGGTTTACCGGGAGCCCAACAGGCGGGGAGCTGTTTTTT.

The chain is built from TRBV4-2 and TRBJ2-1; 10 bases fit TRBD1. The germline CDR1 and CDR2 sequences are LGHNA and YNFKEQ. V shed 1 base and J 8 bases; nucleotides not matched to a gene: 2. The CDR3 length is 14 residues. The CDR3 nucleotides are TGTGCCAGCAGCCAAGCGACAGGGGGCCATGAGCAGTTCTTC. This translates into CASSQATGGHEQFF.

V usage is TRBV11-2 and J usage is TRBJ2-7; TRBD2 agrees at 10 bases. The CDR3 loop spans 18 amino acids. V lost 0 bases and J lost 2; bases outside the gene matches: 10. Germline CDR1 reads SGHAT; CDR2 reads FQNNGV. CDR3 DNA sequence: TGTGCCAGCAGCTTAGATCGAGTAGCGGGGGGTTTCGCCTACGAGCAGTACTTC. Amino acids: CASSLDRVAGGFAYEQYF.

The V and J genes are TRBV6-5 and TRBJ2-1; a weak D match, TRBD2 (6 bases). CDR3 size: 15 residues. Looked up from germline, CDR1 is MNHEY and CDR2 is SVGAGI. V shed 6 bases and J shed 0 bases, with 12 bases lying between them. The CDR3 DNA reads TGTGCCAGCAGACTACTAGCTTCCTCCTACAATGAGCAGTTCTTC. This encodes CASRLLASSYNEQFF.

This clone occurred once. The V call is TRBV4-2, the J call TRBJ2-3; the D call may be TRBD1 or TRBD2 (5 bases each). CDR3 size: 17 residues. Deletions cut 0 bases from V and 0 bases from J, with 13 bases between. Germline-derived CDR1 and CDR2 are LGHNA and YNFKEQ. The CDR3 region has the DNA TGTGCCAGCAGCCAAGAAAGGGGCAGGACTAGCACAGATACGCAGTATTTT. It is translated as CASSQERGRTSTDTQYF.

The V call is TRBV4-2, the J call TRBJ1-1; D is uncertain. Germline CDR1 is LGHNA and CDR2 is YNFKEQ. V was shortened by 0 bases and J by 4 bases, with 12 bases between the two germline ends. The CDR3 is made up of 15 amino acids. The CDR3 coding sequence is TGTGCCAGCAGCCAAGATCAAGGGTTCGGCACTGAAGCTTTCTTT. Amino acids: CASSQDQGFGTEAFF.

The chain is built from TRBV28 and TRBJ1-1; D might be TRBD1 (5 bases). V was shortened by 3 bases and J by 0 bases, with 8 bases between the two germline ends. Germline loops: CDR1 MDHEN, CDR2 SYDVKM. This CDR3 is built from 14 residues. The CDR3 DNA follows: TGTGCCAGCAGTTTTGGGGCCTTGAACACTGAAGCTTTCTTT. Translating it yields CASSFGALNTEAFF.

This sequence joins TRBV2 and TRBJ2-7; D gene unclear. The V end was cut by 0 bases, the J end by 2 bases, with 17 bases between. The CDR3 covers 17 residues. The V gene's germline CDR1 is SNHLY and CDR2 FYNNEI. This chain's CDR3 is CASSEALSVGGAYEQYF. Written as DNA, the CDR3 is TGTGCCAGCAGTGAAGCGCTTTCGGTGGGCGGAGCCTACGAGCAGTACTTC. Full variable domain (remainder filled in from reference TRBV2 and TRBJ2-7): EPEVTQTPSHQVTQMGQEVILRCVPISNHLYFYWYRQILGQKVEFLVSFYNNEISEKSEIFDDQFSVERPDGSNFTLKIRSTKLEDSAMYFCASSEALSVGGAYEQYFGPGTRLTVT.

The chain uses TRBV30 and TRBJ1-5; perhaps TRBD1 as D (5 bases). V dropped 2 bases and J dropped 7 bases, with 12 bases sitting between them. CDR1 is GTSNPN and CDR2 is SVGIG in the germline V gene (reference sequence). This CDR3 comprises 13 residues. This CDR3 reads CAWSWGDAQPQHF. CDR3 bases: TGTGCCTGGAGTTGGGGGGACGCACAGCCCCAGCATTTT.

This rearrangement joins TRBV5-1 to TRBJ1-2; D is possibly TRBD1 (5 bases). The V end was cut by 1 base, the J end by 2 bases, with 6 bases between. Germline loops: CDR1 SGHRS, CDR2 YFSETQ. The CDR3 is 13 residues long. In DNA form, the CDR3 reads TGCGCCAGCAGCTTGCCAGGGAACTATGGCTACACCTTC. Translating it yields CASSLPGNYGYTF.

The CDR3 sequence: CASGAGSTDTQYF. The CDR3 DNA is TGTGCCAGCGGTGCGGGAAGCACAGATACGCAGTATTTT. The rearrangement joins TRBV6-5 to TRBJ2-3; tentative D call: TRBD2 (6 bases). The V gene lost 8 bases and the J gene lost 0 bases, with 9 bases spanning the gap. This CDR3 spans 13 amino acids. Germline V lookup: CDR1 MNHEY, CDR2 SVGAGI.

In the case of this clone: A junction boundary mismatches the germline segment, possibly from a read error. Other DNA sequences in the same sample also yield this CDR3. This chain uses TRBV10-2 with TRBJ2-7; the match to TRBD2 covers 8 bases. The CDR3 spans 15 residues. CDR1 is WSHSY and CDR2 is SAAADI in the germline V gene. This CDR3 is CASSGLSGRTYEQYF. The CDR3, as DNA: TGCGCCAGCAGTGGTTTGAGCGGGAGAACTTACGAACAGTACTTC.

The rearrangement joins TRBV2 to TRBJ2-7, with 12 positions matching TRBD2. The CDR3 length is 16 residues. J was trimmed by 7 bases and V by 6 bases; bases with no gene match: 13. Germline values: CDR1 SNHLY, CDR2 FYNNEI. This CDR3 reads CASRRSSGRAEGEQYF. CDR3 in DNA: TGTGCCAGCAGACGATCTAGCGGGAGGGCCGAGGGGGAGCAGTACTTC.

In DNA, the CDR3 is TGTGCCAGCCGGCCAGGGGGGTCCTATGGCTACACCTTC. It translates to CASRPGGSYGYTF. The genes are TRBV27 and TRBJ1-2, with 7 bases aligning to TRBD1. V trimming: 8 bases; J trimming: 4 bases; junction bases outside the gene matches: 7. Germline loops: CDR1 MNHEY, CDR2 SMNVEV (reference sequence). This CDR3 comprises 13 residues.

This clone was detected only a few times. Additional DNA sequences in this sample encode the identical CDR3. The rearrangement joins TRBV28 to TRBJ2-7; D is possibly TRBD1 (6 bases). The CDR3 has 12 residues. Germline CDR1 MDHEN, CDR2 SYDVKM. Trimming stripped 6 bases from V and 0 bases from J, with 6 bases between. Here the CDR3 reads CASRQGSYEQYF. Here the CDR3 DNA reads TGTGCCAGCAGACAGGGCTCCTACGAGCAGTACTTC.

The CDR3 reads CASSFYFSLGTNEKLFF. The CDR3 DNA reads TGTGCCAGCAGTTTTTATTTCTCCCTTGGAACTAATGAAAAACTGTTTTTT. The genes are TRBV28 and TRBJ1-4; D unclear. The V gene lost 3 bases and the J gene lost 1 base, with 15 bases spanning the gap. This CDR3 has 17 amino acids. CDR1 and CDR2 (germline): MDHEN, SYDVKM.

The chain carries TRBV28 and TRBJ1-1, with 8 positions matching TRBD1. CDR3 size: 15 residues. V shed 6 bases and J 5 bases; nucleotides not matched to a gene: 11. Germline CDR1 reads MDHEN; CDR2 reads SYDVKM. The CDR3 DNA is TGTGCCAGCAGGCACCCGGACAGGGAGAGAACTGAAGCTTTCTTT. Encoded protein: CASRHPDRERTEAFF.

With respect to this clone: One end of the junction varies from germline; a read error may be responsible. V and J are TRBV18 and TRBJ2-1; 13 positions match TRBD2. Germline V lookup: CDR1 KGHSH, CDR2 LQKENI. The CDR3 length is 15 residues. The CDR3 loop reads CASSGPGLAGNGQFF. In DNA, the CDR3 is TGTGCCAGCTCAGGTCCGGGACTAGCGGGGAATGGGCAGTTCTTC. The variable domain in full, completed from reference TRBV18 and TRBJ2-1, reads NAGVMQNPRHLVRRRGQEARLRCSPMKGHSHVYWYRQLPEEGLKFMVYLQKENIIDESGMPKERFSAEFPKEGPSILRIQQVVRGDSAAYFCASSGPGLAGNGQFFGPGTRLTVL.

This clone was recorded once. Other DNA variants within this sample encode the same CDR3. The rearrangement joins TRBV7-8 to TRBJ2-7, with TRBD2 matching over 11 bases. The germline gives CDR1 SGHVS, CDR2 FQNEAQ. Unmatched junction bases numbered 3, after V lost 3 bases and J lost 2 bases. This CDR3 is 15 amino acids long. The CDR3 sequence is CASSFGTSGTYEQYF. The CDR3 DNA follows: TGTGCCAGCAGCTTTGGGACTAGCGGCACCTACGAGCAGTACTTC.

This clone was picked up one time. The chain couples TRBV11-2 to TRBJ2-7; D ambiguous. The length of the CDR3 is 14 residues. Germline-derived CDR1 and CDR2 are SGHAT and FQNNGV. The V gene lost 4 bases and the J gene lost 7 bases, with 17 bases spanning the gap. DNA for the CDR3: TGTGCCAGCAGCTCGGCCCTTGGGGAACGTGAGCAGTACTTC. Encoded protein: CASSSALGEREQYF.

The J gene is TRBJ1-3, the V gene TRBV5-1, with D perhaps TRBD1 (6 bases). There are 14 residues in the CDR3. Germline V gives CDR1 SGHRS, CDR2 YFSETQ. V gave up 2 bases and J gave up 4 bases, with 10 bases separating them. For the CDR3, the DNA is TGCGCCAGCAGCTTCGCAGGGGCAGGAAACACCATATATTTT. Encoded protein: CASSFAGAGNTIYF.

The V and J genes are TRBV7-2 and TRBJ1-5; D might be TRBD1 (6 bases). CDR1 is SGHTA, CDR2 FQGNSA, per germline. CDR3 length: 14 amino acids. Trimming shortened V by 4 bases and J by 0 bases, and 7 bases separated the two germline ends. The CDR3 DNA follows: TGTGCCAGCAGCTGGACAGATAGCAATCAGCCCCAGCATTTT. This encodes CASSWTDSNQPQHF.

The chain uses TRBV7-2 and TRBJ1-5; D perhaps matches TRBD1 (6 bases). The V and J ends lost 1 base and 5 bases respectively, with 12 bases between them. This CDR3 comprises 15 residues. CDR1 and CDR2 from the germline V gene are SGHTA and FQGNSA. Here the CDR3 reads CASSLGQYRDQPQHF. In nucleotides, the CDR3 is TGTGCCAGCAGCTTAGGGCAATACAGGGATCAGCCCCAGCATTTT.

The chain couples TRBV6-5 to TRBJ2-2; D might be TRBD1 or TRBD2, each matching 5 bases. The germline V gene encodes CDR1 MNHEY and CDR2 SVGAGI. The CDR3 covers 15 residues. V was shortened by 0 bases and J by 3 bases, with 8 bases between the two germline ends. CDR3 amino acids: CASSYSPGHTGELFF. The CDR3 DNA is TGTGCCAGCAGTTACTCTCCGGGGCACACCGGGGAGCTGTTTTTT.

This chain connects TRBV28 to TRBJ1-5, with 9 bases lining up with TRBD1. Germline V gene sequence: CDR1 MDHEN, CDR2 SYDVKM. Trimming removed 2 bases from V and 4 bases from J; junction bases left unmatched: 9. The length of the CDR3 is 17 residues. The CDR3: CASSLTRQGGRNQPQHF. DNA for the CDR3: TGTGCCAGCAGTTTAACCCGACAGGGGGGTAGAAATCAGCCCCAGCATTTT.

This clone was recorded once. V and J are TRBV20-1 and TRBJ1-3; no clear D. Trimming cost V 2 bases and J 7 bases, with 0 bases left between them. Germline values: CDR1 DFQATT, CDR2 SNEGSKA (reference sequence). The length of the CDR3 is 9 residues. CDR3 nucleotide sequence: TGCAGTGCTAGAAACACCATATATTTT. It yields the protein CSARNTIYF.